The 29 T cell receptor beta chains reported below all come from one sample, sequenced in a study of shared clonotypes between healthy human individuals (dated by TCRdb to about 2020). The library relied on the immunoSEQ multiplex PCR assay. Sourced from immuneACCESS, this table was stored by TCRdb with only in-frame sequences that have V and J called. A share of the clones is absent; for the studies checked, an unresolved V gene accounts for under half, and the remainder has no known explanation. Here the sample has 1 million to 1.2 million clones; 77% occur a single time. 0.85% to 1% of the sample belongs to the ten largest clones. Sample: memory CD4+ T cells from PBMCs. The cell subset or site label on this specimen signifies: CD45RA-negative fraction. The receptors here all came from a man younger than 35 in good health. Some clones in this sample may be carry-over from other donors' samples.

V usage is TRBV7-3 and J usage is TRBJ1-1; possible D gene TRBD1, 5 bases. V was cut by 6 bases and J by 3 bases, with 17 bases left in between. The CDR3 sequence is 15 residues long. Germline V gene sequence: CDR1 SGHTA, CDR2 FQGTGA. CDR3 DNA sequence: TGTGCCAGCAGACAATCTCGGGACGCTCACACTGAAGCTTTCTTT. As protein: CASRQSRDAHTEAFF.

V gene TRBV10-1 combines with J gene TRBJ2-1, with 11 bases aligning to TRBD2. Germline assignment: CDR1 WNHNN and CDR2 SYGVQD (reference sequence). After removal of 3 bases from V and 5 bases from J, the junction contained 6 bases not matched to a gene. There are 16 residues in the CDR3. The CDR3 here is CASSDQTSGANNEQFF. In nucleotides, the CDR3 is TGCGCCAGCAGTGATCAGACTAGCGGGGCCAACAATGAGCAGTTCTTC.

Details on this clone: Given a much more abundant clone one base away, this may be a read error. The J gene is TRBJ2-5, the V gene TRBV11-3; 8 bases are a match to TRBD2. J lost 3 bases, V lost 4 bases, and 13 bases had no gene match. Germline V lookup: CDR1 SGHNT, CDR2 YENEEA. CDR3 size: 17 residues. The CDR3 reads CASSSNGTGGLEETQYF. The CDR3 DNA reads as TGTGCCAGCAGCTCTAACGGCACGGGAGGGCTGGAAGAGACCCAGTACTTC. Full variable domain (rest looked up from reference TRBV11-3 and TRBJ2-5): EAGVVQSPRYKIIEKKQPVAFWCNPISGHNTLYWYLQNLGQGPELLIRYENEEAVDDSQLPKDRFSAERLKGVDSTLKIQPAELGDSAVYLCASSSNGTGGLEETQYFGPGTRLLVL.

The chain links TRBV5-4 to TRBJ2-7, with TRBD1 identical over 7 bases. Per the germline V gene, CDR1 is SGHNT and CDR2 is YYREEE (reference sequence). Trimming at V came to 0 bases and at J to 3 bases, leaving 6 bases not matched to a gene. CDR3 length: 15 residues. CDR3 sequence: CASSLGGTAVYEQYF. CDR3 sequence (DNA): TGTGCCAGCAGCTTGGGTGGGACAGCGGTCTACGAGCAGTACTTC.

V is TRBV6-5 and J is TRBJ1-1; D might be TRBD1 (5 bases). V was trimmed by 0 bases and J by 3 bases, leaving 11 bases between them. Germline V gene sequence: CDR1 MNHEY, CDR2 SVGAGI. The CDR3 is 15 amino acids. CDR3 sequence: CASSYSMRGDTEAFF. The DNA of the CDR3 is TGTGCCAGCAGTTACTCGATGCGGGGGGACACTGAAGCTTTCTTT.

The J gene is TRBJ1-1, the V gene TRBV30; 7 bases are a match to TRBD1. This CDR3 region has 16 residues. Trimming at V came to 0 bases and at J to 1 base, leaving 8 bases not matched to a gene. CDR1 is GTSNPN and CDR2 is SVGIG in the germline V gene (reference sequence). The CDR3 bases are TGTGCCTGGAGTGTAGGCGCAGGGGGGGAGAACACTGAAGCTTTCTTT. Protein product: CAWSVGAGGENTEAFF. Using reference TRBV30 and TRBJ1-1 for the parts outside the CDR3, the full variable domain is SQTIHQWPATLVQPVGSPLSLECTVEGTSNPNLYWYRQAAGRGLQLLFYSVGIGQISSEVPQNLSASRPQDRQFILSSKKLLLSDSGFYLCAWSVGAGGENTEAFFGQGTRLTVV.

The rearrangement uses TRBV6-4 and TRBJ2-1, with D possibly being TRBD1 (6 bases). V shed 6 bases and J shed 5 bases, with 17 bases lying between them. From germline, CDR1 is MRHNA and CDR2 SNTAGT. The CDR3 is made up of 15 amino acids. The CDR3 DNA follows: TGTGCCAGCAGCCCTGGACAGCTTATTAACAATGAGCAGTTCTTC. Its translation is CASSPGQLINNEQFF.

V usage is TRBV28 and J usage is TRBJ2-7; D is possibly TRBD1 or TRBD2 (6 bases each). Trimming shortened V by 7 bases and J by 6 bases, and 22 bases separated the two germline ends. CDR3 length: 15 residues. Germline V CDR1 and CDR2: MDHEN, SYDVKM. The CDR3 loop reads CASTILGGQVGEQYF. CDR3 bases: TGTGCCAGCACCATCCTAGGGGGGCAAGTGGGCGAGCAGTACTTC. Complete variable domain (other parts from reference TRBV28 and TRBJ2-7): DVKVTQSSRYLVKRTGEKVFLECVQDMDHENMFWYRQDPGLGLRLIYFSYDVKMKEKGDIPEGYSVSREKKERFSLILESASTNQTSMYLCASTILGGQVGEQYFGPGTRLTVT.

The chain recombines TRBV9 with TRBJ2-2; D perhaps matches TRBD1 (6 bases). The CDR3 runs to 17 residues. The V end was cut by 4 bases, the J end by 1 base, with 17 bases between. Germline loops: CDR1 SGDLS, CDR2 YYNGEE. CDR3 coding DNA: TGTGCCAGCAGCCGAGGATACAGGGACGGGAACACCGGGGAGCTGTTTTTT. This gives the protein CASSRGYRDGNTGELFF.

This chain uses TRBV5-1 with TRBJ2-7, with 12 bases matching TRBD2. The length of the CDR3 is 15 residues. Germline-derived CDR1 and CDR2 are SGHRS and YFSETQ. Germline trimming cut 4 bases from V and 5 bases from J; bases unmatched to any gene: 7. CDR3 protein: CASSGGLAGNHEQYF. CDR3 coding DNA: TGCGCCAGCAGCGGAGGACTAGCGGGAAACCACGAGCAGTACTTC.

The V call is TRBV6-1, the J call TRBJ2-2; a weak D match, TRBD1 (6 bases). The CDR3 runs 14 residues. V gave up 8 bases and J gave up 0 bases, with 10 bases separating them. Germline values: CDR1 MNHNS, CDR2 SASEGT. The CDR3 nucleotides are TGTGCCAGCTTCGGACAGCCGAACACCGGGGAGCTGTTTTTT. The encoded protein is CASFGQPNTGELFF.

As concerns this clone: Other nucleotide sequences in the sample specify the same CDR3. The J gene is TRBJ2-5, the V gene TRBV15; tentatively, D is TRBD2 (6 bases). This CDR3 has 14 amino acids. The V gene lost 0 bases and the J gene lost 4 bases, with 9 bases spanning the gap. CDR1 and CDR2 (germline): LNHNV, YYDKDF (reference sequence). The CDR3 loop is CATSRDRAGETQYF. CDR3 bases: TGTGCCACCAGCAGAGATCGAGCGGGAGAGACCCAGTACTTC.

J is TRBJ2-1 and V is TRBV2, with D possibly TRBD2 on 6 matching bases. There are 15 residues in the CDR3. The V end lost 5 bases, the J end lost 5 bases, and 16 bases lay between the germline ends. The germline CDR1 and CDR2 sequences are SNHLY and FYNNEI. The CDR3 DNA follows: TGTGCCAGCAGTTCCACGCGGGGCCCGCACAATGAGCAGTTCTTC. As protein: CASSSTRGPHNEQFF.

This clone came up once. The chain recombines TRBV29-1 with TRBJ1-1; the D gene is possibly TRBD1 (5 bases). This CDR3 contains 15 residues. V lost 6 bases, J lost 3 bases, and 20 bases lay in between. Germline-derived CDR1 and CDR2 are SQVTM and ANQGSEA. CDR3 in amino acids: CSVPSGGDMDTEAFF. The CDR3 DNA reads TGCAGCGTCCCATCGGGGGGTGATATGGACACTGAAGCTTTCTTT.

The CDR3 bases are TGTGCCACCCTCAGCGCGATGAACACTGAAGCTTTCTTT. Translation: CATLSAMNTEAFF. The V gene is TRBV5-8, the J gene TRBJ1-1; no definite D call. Per germline, CDR1 SGHTS and CDR2 YDEGEE. The CDR3 is 13 amino acids. The V end was cut by 9 bases, the J end by 0 bases, with 12 bases between.

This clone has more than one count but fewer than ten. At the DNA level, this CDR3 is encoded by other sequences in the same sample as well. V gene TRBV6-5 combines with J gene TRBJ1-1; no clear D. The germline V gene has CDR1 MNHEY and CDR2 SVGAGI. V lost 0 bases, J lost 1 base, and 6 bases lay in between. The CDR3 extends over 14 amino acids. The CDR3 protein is CASSYSLGNTEAFF. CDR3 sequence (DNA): TGTGCCAGCAGTTACTCTTTGGGGAACACTGAAGCTTTCTTT.

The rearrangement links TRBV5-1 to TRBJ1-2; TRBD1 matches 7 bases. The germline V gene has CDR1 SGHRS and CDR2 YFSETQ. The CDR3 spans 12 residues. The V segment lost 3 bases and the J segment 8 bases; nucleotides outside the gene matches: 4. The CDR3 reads CASSSTGDGYTF. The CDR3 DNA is TGCGCCAGCAGCTCCACAGGGGACGGCTACACCTTC.

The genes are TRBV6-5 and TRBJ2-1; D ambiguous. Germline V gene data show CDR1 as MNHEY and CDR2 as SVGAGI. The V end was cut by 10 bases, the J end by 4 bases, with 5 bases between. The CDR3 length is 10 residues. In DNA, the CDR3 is TGTGCCACCCCTTACAATGAGCAGTTCTTC. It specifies CATPYNEQFF.

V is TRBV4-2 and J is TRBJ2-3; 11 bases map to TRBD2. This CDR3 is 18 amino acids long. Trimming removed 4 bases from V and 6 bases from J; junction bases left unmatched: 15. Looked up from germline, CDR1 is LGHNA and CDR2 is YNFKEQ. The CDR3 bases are TGTGCCAGCAGCCGGACGGCGCTACTAGCGGGAGAATCGGATACGCAGTATTTT. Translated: CASSRTALLAGESDTQYF.

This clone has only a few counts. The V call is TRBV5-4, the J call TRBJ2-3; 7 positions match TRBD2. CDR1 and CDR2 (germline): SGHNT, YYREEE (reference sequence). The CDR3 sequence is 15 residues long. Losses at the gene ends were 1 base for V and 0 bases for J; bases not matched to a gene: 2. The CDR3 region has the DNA TGTGCCAGCAGCTTGAATAGCGGGAGCACAGATACGCAGTATTTT. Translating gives CASSLNSGSTDTQYF.

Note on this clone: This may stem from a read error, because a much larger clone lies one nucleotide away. The CDR3 reads CASSQQGGNTIYF. Here the CDR3 DNA reads TGTGCCAGCAGTCAACAGGGTGGAAACACCATATATTTT. V and J are TRBV6-5 and TRBJ1-3; TRBD1 is a possible D gene (6 bases). V was shortened by 5 bases and J by 3 bases, with 8 bases between the two germline ends. The CDR3 extends over 13 amino acids. Germline V CDR1 and CDR2: MNHEY, SVGAGI.

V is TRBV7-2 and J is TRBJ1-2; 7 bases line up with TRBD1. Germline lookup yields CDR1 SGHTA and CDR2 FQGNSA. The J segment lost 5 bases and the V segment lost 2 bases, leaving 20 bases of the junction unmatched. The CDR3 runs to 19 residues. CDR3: CASSLLGSRGTGVYYGYTF. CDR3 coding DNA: TGTGCCAGCAGCTTATTAGGGTCGCGTGGCACAGGGGTTTATTATGGCTACACCTTC.

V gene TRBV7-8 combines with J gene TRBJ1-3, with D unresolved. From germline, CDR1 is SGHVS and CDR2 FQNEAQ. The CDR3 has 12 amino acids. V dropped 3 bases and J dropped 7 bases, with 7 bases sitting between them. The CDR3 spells CASSFSRNTIYF. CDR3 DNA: TGTGCCAGCAGCTTCAGTCGGAACACCATATATTTT.

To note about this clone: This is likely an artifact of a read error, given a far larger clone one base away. In DNA, the CDR3 is TGTGCCAGCAGCGCCACAGATACGCAGTATTTT. As protein: CASSATDTQYF. This chain uses TRBV4-2 with TRBJ2-3; D call uncertain. CDR3 size: 11 residues. Germline loops: CDR1 LGHNA, CDR2 YNFKEQ. V lost 5 bases and J lost 2, with 2 bases in between.

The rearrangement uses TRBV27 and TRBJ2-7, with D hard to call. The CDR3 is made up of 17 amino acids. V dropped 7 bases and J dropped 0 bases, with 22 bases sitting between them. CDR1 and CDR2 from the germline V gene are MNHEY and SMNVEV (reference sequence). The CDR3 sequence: CASTPGHPLPHSYEQYF. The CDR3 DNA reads TGTGCCAGCACTCCCGGGCACCCCTTACCCCACTCCTACGAGCAGTACTTC.

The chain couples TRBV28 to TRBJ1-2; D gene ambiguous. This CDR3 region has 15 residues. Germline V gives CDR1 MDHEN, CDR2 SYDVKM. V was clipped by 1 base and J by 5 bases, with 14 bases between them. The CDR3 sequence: CASSLFASSVYGYTF. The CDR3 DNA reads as TGTGCCAGCAGTTTATTTGCCAGCTCTGTTTATGGCTACACCTTC.

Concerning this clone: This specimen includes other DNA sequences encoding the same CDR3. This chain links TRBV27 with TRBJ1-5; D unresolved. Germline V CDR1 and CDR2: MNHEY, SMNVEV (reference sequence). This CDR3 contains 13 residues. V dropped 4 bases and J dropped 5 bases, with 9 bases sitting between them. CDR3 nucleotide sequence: TGTGCCAGCAGTTGGGGAGGTGATCAGCCCCAGCATTTT. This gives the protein CASSWGGDQPQHF.

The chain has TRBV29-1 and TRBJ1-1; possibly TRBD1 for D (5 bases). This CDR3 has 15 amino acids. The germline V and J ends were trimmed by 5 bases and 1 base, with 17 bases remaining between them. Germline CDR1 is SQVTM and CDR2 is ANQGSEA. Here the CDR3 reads CSVTWNRPRNTEAFF. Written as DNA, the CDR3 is TGCAGCGTTACATGGAACAGGCCCCGGAACACTGAAGCTTTCTTT.

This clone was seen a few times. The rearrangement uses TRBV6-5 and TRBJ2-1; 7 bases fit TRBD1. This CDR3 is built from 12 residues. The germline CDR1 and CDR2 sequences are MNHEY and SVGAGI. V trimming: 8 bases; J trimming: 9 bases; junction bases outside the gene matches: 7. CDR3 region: CASALNRGEQFF. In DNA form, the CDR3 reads TGTGCCAGCGCCCTTAACAGGGGTGAGCAGTTCTTC.